Each of the 20 T cell receptor beta chains below was sequenced from the same sample in a study of T-cell reconstitution after alpha-beta-depleted transplantation in children. Unique molecular identifiers were incorporated when the TCRbeta library was constructed. MiXCR was run by TCRdb on the PCR reads, yielding one entry per CDR3 protein. The sample carries over 150,000 distinct CDR3 sequences, approximately 12% recorded once. Here the sequenced sample was PBMCs, taken before TCRalphabeta/CD19-depleted stem cell transplant. The receptors here all came from a boy younger than 10 with acute myeloid leukemia, due to receive a stem cell transplant.

This clonotype was observed at least ten times. The chain is built from TRBV12-3 or TRBV12-4 and TRBJ1-1; the match to TRBD1 covers 8 bases. CDR3 length: 16 residues. The J segment lost 7 bases and the V segment lost 5 bases, leaving 15 bases of the junction unmatched. The CDR3 loop is CASSIGQGIIQGEAFF. DNA for the CDR3: TGTGCCAGCAGTATAGGACAGGGTATAATTCAAGGTGAAGCTTTCTTT.

The sample holds many counts of this clonotype. The chain uses TRBV28 and TRBJ2-1; TRBD2 might be the D (5 bases). V lost 3 bases and J lost 8, with 11 bases in between. The CDR3 loop spans 13 amino acids. Germline V gene lookup returns CDR1 MDHEN and CDR2 SYDVKM. CDR3: CASSLGRRDEQFF. The CDR3, as DNA: TGTGCCAGCAGTTTGGGGAGACGGGATGAGCAGTTCTTC.

This clonotype was seen repeatedly, ten times or more. This rearrangement joins TRBV7-2 to TRBJ1-1, with a tentative D call TRBD1 (6 bases). V lost 3 bases and J lost 1, with 15 bases in between. Germline CDR1 is SGHTA and CDR2 is FQGNSA. This CDR3 has 16 residues. DNA for the CDR3: TGTGCCAGCAGCTTCAGTATCCAGGGGTCGAACACTGAAGCTTTCTTT. It translates to CASSFSIQGSNTEAFF. Drawing the rest from reference TRBV7-2 and TRBJ1-1, the complete variable domain is GAGVSQSPSNKVTEKGKDVELRCDPISGHTALYWYRQSLGQGLEFLIYFQGNSAPDKSGLPSDRFSAERTGGSVSTLTIQRTQQEDSAVYLCASSFSIQGSNTEAFFGQGTRLTVV.

A note on this clonotype: A much larger clone differs from this one at a single base, so this may be a read error. J is TRBJ2-6 and V is TRBV7-3, with D tentatively TRBD1 (5 bases). Germline assignment: CDR1 SGHTA and CDR2 FQGTGA. This CDR3 contains 16 residues. In DNA, the CDR3 is TGTGCCAGCAGCCTAAAGGGTGGCGCTGGGGCCAACGGCCTGACTTTC. Its protein product is CASSLKGGAGANGLTF.

This clonotype was seen many times. V gene TRBV7-2 combines with J gene TRBJ2-5; D possibly corresponds to TRBD1 (6 bases). Trimming stripped 10 bases from V and 7 bases from J, with 22 bases between. This CDR3 is 14 amino acids long. Per the germline V gene, CDR1 is SGHTA and CDR2 is FQGNSA. This CDR3 is CATGTGMVWGTQYF. CDR3 nucleotide sequence: TGTGCCACGGGTACAGGGATGGTTTGGGGGACCCAGTACTTC.

This clonotype was picked up many times. This CDR3 is CASSIQTSGSYEQYF. The CDR3 DNA sequence: TGTGCCAGCAGTATCCAAACTAGCGGGTCCTACGAGCAGTACTTC. V usage is TRBV28 and J usage is TRBJ2-7; 9 bases agree with TRBD2. The junction had 6 bases not matched to a gene; V was cut back by 5 bases and J by 1 base. CDR1 and CDR2 from the germline V gene are MDHEN and SYDVKM. This CDR3 region has 15 residues.

Comment on this clonotype: This could be a read error, since a much larger clone is one nucleotide away. The chain links TRBV28 to TRBJ1-2; 7 bases align to TRBD1. Germline assignment: CDR1 MDHEN and CDR2 SYDVKM. The CDR3 consists of 16 residues. CDR3 coding DNA: TGTGCCAGCAGTTTACGGGGACAGCGCCTTAACTATGGCTACCCCTTC. Its translation is CASSLRGQRLNYGYPF.

This clonotype has at least ten counts. CDR3 sequence (DNA): TGCAGTGCTACCGGACAGAACATGAACACTGAAGCTTTCTTT. Encoded protein: CSATGQNMNTEAFF. The genes are TRBV20-1 and TRBJ1-1; D possibly corresponds to TRBD1 (6 bases). Germline lookup yields CDR1 DFQATT and CDR2 SNEGSKA (reference sequence). Trimming took off 4 bases at V and 0 bases at J, with 12 bases between the two ends. The CDR3 spans 14 residues.

This clonotype occurred many times. The chain is built from TRBV18 and TRBJ1-2; weak D call: TRBD1 (5 bases). The V and J ends lost 6 bases and 10 bases respectively, with 18 bases between them. The CDR3 has 13 amino acids. Germline CDR1 KGHSH, CDR2 LQKENI. CDR3 nucleotide sequence: TGTGCCAGCTCCACGGCAGGGACGGGGGACTACACCTTC. Protein sequence: CASSTAGTGDYTF. Filled out from reference TRBV18 and TRBJ1-2, the complete variable domain reads NAGVMQNPRHLVRRRGQEARLRCSPMKGHSHVYWYRQLPEEGLKFMVYLQKENIIDESGMPKERFSAEFPKEGPSILRIQQVVRGDSAAYFCASSTAGTGDYTFGSGTRLTVV.

This clonotype was detected many times. The chain employs TRBV7-2 and TRBJ2-7, with 11 bases that match TRBD2. The germline V gene encodes CDR1 SGHTA and CDR2 FQGNSA. The CDR3 has 16 amino acids. V shed 1 base, J shed 6 bases, and the junction held 8 bases outside the gene matches. CDR3 nucleotide sequence: TGTGCCAGCAGCTTAGGGGGTAGCGGGGGGGCCTCCGAGCAGTACGTC. Its protein product is CASSLGGSGGASEQYV.

This clonotype was observed a single time. This may arise from a read error, as a much more abundant clone is one base away. In DNA form, the CDR3 reads TGCAGTGCTAGGGACAGGGGCGATGGCGACACCTTC. Protein sequence: CSARDRGDGDTF. This chain connects TRBV20-1 to TRBJ1-2, with 9 bases identical to TRBD1. CDR1 DFQATT and CDR2 SNEGSKA come from the germline V gene (reference sequence). This CDR3 contains 12 residues.

This clonotype was seen ten or more times. The CDR3 DNA reads as TGTGCCAGCAGCTTTTCCGGACAGGGTGGGACAGATACGCAGTATTTT. Protein product: CASSFSGQGGTDTQYF. The chain has TRBV7-2 and TRBJ2-3; 8 bases fit TRBD1. Trimming at V came to 3 bases and at J to 3 bases, leaving 8 bases not matched to a gene. The length of the CDR3 is 16 residues. CDR1 SGHTA and CDR2 FQGNSA come from the germline V gene. Filled out from reference TRBV7-2 and TRBJ2-3, the complete variable domain reads GAGVSQSPSNKVTEKGKDVELRCDPISGHTALYWYRQSLGQGLEFLIYFQGNSAPDKSGLPSDRFSAERTGGSVSTLTIQRTQQEDSAVYLCASSFSGQGGTDTQYFGPGTRLTVL.

In its sample, this clonotype was seen many times. The V gene is TRBV9, the J gene TRBJ1-1; D is undetermined. The CDR3 consists of 14 residues. Looked up from germline, CDR1 is SGDLS and CDR2 is YYNGEE. Trimming shortened V by 3 bases and J by 1 base, and 10 bases separated the two germline ends. CDR3 in amino acids: CASSATGKNTEAFF. The CDR3 bases are TGTGCCAGCAGCGCCACGGGGAAGAACACTGAAGCTTTCTTT.

In regard to this clonotype: At one boundary the junction diverges from the germline segment, which might be a read error. The chain combines TRBV6-6 with TRBJ2-1; 12 nucleotides agree with TRBD2. Germline V gene data show CDR1 as MNHNY and CDR2 as SVGAGI (reference sequence). This CDR3 has 13 residues. The DNA of the CDR3 is TGTGCCAGCAGAAAGACTAGCGGGGGCCCTCAGATCTTC. It translates to CASRKTSGGPQIF.

The sample holds many counts of this clonotype. The chain carries TRBV5-1 and TRBJ2-7, with no clear D. The V and J ends lost 0 bases and 2 bases respectively, with 12 bases between them. Germline-derived CDR1 and CDR2 are SGHRS and YFSETQ. The CDR3 extends over 15 amino acids. The CDR3 is CASSLATQATYEQYF. CDR3 in DNA: TGCGCCAGCAGCTTGGCGACCCAGGCAACCTACGAGCAGTACTTC.

The table lists this clonotype with many counts. This chain uses TRBV3-1 with TRBJ2-3; 8 bases match TRBD2. The trim removed 0 bases at V and 4 bases at J, leaving 6 bases unmatched. Germline assignment: CDR1 LGHDT and CDR2 YNNKEL (reference sequence). The CDR3 is made up of 16 amino acids. CDR3 region: CASSQEFSGSADTQYF. In nucleotides, the CDR3 is TGTGCCAGCAGCCAAGAATTCAGCGGGAGTGCAGATACGCAGTATTTT.

Ten or more counts support this clonotype. V gene TRBV5-1 combines with J gene TRBJ1-5; TRBD1 aligns across 7 bases. This CDR3 has 15 amino acids. V gave up 0 bases and J gave up 5 bases; unmatched junction bases: 5. From germline, CDR1 is SGHRS and CDR2 YFSETQ. The CDR3 loop is CASSLAGGQYQPQHF. The CDR3 DNA reads as TGCGCCAGCAGCTTGGCCGGGGGACAGTATCAGCCCCAGCATTTT.

The DNA for the CDR3 is TGTGCCAGCAGCTCAGGGGCAGGCAGCGGGAGCGAGCAGTTCTTC. This gives the protein CASSSGAGSGSEQFF. The chain employs TRBV7-3 and TRBJ2-1; 8 nucleotides agree with TRBD2. The CDR3 sequence is 15 residues long. Trimming took 4 bases from V and 10 from J; bases not matched to a gene: 12. Germline CDR1 and CDR2: SGHTA and FQGTGA.

This clonotype was counted many times. CDR3 amino acids: CASSATGDNSPLHF. Here the CDR3 DNA reads TGTGCCAGCAGTGCGACAGGGGATAATTCACCCCTCCACTTT. The chain has TRBV28 and TRBJ1-6; 8 nucleotides agree with TRBD1. Germline V gives CDR1 MDHEN, CDR2 SYDVKM. CDR3 length equals 14 residues. V trimming: 5 bases; J trimming: 5 bases; junction bases outside the gene matches: 2.

This clonotype was counted at least ten times. V gene TRBV20-1 combines with J gene TRBJ2-1, with 10 nucleotides matching TRBD1. The CDR3 spans 14 residues. Losses at the gene ends were 2 bases for V and 9 bases for J; bases not matched to a gene: 7. The germline V gene has CDR1 DFQATT and CDR2 SNEGSKA (reference sequence). CDR3 in DNA: TGCAGTGCTAGATCGGACAGGGGGGATGGTGAGCAGTTCTTC. Its protein is CSARSDRGDGEQFF.